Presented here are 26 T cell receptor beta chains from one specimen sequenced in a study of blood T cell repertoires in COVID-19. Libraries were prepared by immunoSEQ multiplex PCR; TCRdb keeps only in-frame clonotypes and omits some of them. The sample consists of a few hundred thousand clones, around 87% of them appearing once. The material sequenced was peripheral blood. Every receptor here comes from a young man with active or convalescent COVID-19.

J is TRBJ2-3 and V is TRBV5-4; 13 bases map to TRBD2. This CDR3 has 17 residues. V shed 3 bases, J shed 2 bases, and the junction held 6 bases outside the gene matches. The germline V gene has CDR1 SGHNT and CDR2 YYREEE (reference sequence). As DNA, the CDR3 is TGTGCCAGCAGCTCCTTCACTAGCGGGAGGGTCACAGATACGCAGTATTTT. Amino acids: CASSSFTSGRVTDTQYF.

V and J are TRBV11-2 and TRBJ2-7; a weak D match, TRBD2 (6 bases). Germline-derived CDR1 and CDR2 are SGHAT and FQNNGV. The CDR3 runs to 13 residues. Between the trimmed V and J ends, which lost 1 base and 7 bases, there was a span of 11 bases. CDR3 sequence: CASSLVGGPEQYF. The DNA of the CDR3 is TGTGCCAGCAGCTTAGTGGGGGGTCCTGAGCAGTACTTC.

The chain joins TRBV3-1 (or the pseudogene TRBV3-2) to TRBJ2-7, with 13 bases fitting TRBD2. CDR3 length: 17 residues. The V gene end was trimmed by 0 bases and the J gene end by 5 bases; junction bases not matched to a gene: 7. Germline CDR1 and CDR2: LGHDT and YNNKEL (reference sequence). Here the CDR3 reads CASSQDRGLAGAHEQYF. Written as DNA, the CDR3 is TGTGCCAGCAGCCAAGATCGAGGACTAGCGGGAGCCCACGAGCAGTACTTC.

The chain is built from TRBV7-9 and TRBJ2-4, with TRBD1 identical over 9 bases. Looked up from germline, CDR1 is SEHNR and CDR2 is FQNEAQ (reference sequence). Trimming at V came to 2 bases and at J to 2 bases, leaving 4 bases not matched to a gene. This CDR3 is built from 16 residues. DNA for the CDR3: TGTGCCAGCAGCTTAACGGGACAGGGCACCAAAAACATTCAGTACTTC. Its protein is CASSLTGQGTKNIQYF.

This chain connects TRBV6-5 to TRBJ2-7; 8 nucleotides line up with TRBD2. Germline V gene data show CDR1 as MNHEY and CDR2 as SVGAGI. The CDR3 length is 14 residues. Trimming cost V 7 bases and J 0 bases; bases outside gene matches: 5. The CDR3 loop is CASMVAGSSYEQYF. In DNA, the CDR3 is TGTGCCAGCATGGTAGCGGGGAGCTCCTACGAGCAGTACTTC.

The CDR3 loop reads CASSPNSYNEQFF. For the CDR3, the DNA is TGTGCCAGCAGCCCAAACTCCTACAATGAGCAGTTCTTC. V is TRBV7-9 and J is TRBJ2-1; D unclear. The CDR3 length is 13 residues. Trimming stripped 5 bases from V and 0 bases from J, with 5 bases between. Per the germline V gene, CDR1 is SEHNR and CDR2 is FQNEAQ (reference sequence).

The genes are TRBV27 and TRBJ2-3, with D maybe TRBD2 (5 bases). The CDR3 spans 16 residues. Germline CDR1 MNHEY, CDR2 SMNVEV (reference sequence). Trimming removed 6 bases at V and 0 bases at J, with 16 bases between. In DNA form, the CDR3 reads TGTGCCAGCAGCATCTCACTAGTACCTAGCACAGATACGCAGTATTTT. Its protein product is CASSISLVPSTDTQYF.

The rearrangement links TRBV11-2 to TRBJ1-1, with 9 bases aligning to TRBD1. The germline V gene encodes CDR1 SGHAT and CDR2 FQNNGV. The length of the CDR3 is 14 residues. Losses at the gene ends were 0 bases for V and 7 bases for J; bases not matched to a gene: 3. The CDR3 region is CASSLEQGAGEAFF. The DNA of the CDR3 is TGTGCCAGCAGCTTAGAACAGGGGGCAGGTGAAGCTTTCTTT. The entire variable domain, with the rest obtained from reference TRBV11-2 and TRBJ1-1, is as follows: EAGVAQSPRYKIIEKRQSVAFWCNPISGHATLYWYQQILGQGPKLLIQFQNNGVVDDSQLPKDRFSAERLKGVDSTLKIQPAKLEDSAVYLCASSLEQGAGEAFFGQGTRLTVV.

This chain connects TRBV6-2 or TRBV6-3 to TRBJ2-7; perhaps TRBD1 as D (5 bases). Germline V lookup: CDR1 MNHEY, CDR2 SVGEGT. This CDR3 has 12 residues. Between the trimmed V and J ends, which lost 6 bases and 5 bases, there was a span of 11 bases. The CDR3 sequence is CASSPDSDEQYF. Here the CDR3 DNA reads TGTGCCAGCAGCCCCGACAGTGACGAGCAGTACTTC.

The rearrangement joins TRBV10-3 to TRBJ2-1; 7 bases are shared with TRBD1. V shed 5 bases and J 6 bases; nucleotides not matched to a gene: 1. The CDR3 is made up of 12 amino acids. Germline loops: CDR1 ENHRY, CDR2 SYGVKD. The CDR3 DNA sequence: TGTGCCATCAGTTGGGACAGCAATGAGCAGTTCTTC. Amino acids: CAISWDSNEQFF.

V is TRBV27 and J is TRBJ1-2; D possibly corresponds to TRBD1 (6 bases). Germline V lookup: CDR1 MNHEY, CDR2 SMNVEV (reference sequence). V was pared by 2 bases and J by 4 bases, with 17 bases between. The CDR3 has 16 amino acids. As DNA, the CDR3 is TGTGCCAGCAGTTTACGTGCACAGGGAGGGCTCTATGGCTACACCTTC. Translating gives CASSLRAQGGLYGYTF.

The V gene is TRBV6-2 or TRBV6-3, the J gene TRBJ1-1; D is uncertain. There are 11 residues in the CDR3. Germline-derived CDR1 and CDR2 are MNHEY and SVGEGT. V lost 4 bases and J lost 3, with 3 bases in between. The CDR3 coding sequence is TGTGCCAGCAGTTTATACACTGAAGCTTTCTTT. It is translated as CASSLYTEAFF.

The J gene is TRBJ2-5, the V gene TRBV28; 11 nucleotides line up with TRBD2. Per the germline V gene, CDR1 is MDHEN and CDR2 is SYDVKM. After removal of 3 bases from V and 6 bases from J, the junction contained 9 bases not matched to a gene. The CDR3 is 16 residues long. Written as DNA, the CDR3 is TGTGCCAGCAGTTTGGGCCTAGCGGGAGGAGTAAAGACCCAGTACTTC. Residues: CASSLGLAGGVKTQYF.

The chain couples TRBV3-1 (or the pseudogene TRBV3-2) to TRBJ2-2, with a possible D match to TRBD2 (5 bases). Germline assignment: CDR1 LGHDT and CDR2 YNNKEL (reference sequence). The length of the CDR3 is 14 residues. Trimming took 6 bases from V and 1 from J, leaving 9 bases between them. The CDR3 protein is CASSSRGNTGELFF. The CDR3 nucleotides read TGTGCCAGCAGTTCCCGGGGGAACACCGGGGAGCTGTTTTTT.

The CDR3 region is CASSQGTSDSGTQYF. The CDR3 coding sequence is TGTGCCAGCAGCCAAGGGACTAGCGATTCCGGGACCCAGTACTTC. V is TRBV4-2 and J is TRBJ2-5; 9 bases line up with TRBD2. Germline assignment: CDR1 LGHNA and CDR2 YNFKEQ. With V trimmed by 1 base and J by 7 bases, 7 bases remained unmatched. The CDR3 has 15 amino acids.

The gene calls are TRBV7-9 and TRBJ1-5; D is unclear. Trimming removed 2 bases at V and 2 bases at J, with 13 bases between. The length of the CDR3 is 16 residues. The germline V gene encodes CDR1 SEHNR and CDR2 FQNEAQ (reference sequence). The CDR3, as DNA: TGTGCCAGCAGCTTATCATCGGGGAAGGGCAATCAGCCCCAGCATTTT. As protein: CASSLSSGKGNQPQHF.

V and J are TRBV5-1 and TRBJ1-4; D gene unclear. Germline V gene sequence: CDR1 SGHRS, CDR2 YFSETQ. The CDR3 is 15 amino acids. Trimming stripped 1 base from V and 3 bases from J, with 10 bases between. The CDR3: CASSLFEQPNEKLFF. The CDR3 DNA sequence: TGCGCCAGCAGCTTGTTTGAACAGCCTAATGAAAAACTGTTTTTT.

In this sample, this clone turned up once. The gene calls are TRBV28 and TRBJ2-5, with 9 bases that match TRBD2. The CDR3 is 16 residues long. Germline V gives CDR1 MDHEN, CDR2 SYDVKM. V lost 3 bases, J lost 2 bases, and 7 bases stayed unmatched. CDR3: CASSFYASGMQETQYF. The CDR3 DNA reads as TGTGCCAGCAGTTTTTACGCTAGCGGGATGCAAGAGACCCAGTACTTC.

As DNA, the CDR3 is TGTGCCAGCAGCGTTATTGTGAACACTGAAGCTTTCTTT. This translates into CASSVIVNTEAFF. The chain joins TRBV9 to TRBJ1-1; no definite D call. Germline V lookup: CDR1 SGDLS, CDR2 YYNGEE. V gave up 2 bases and J gave up 0 bases, with 5 bases separating them. This CDR3 has 13 residues.

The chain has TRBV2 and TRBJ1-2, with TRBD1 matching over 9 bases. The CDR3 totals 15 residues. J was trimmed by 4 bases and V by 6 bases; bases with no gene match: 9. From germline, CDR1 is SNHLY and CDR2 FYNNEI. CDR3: CASSPQGANIYGYTF. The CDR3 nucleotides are TGTGCCAGCAGCCCACAGGGGGCGAATATCTATGGCTACACCTTC.

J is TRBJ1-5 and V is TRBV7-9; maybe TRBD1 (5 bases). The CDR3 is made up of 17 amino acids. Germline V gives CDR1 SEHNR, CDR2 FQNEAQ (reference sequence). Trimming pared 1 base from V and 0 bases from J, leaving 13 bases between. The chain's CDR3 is CASSLDPTDDSNQPQHF. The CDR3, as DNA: TGTGCCAGCAGCTTAGACCCGACAGATGATAGCAATCAGCCCCAGCATTTT.

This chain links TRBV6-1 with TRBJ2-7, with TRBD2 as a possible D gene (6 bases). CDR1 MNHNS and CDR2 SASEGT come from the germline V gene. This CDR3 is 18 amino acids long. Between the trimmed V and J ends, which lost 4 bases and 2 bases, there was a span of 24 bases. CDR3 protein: CASSGAKRRLALTYEQYF. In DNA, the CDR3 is TGTGCCAGCAGTGGAGCGAAGCGTCGGCTAGCGCTAACCTACGAGCAGTACTTC.

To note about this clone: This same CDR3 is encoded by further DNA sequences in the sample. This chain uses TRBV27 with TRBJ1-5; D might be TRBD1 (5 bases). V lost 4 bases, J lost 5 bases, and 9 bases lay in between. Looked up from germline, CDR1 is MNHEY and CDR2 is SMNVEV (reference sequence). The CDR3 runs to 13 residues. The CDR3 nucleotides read TGTGCCAGCAGTTGGGGAGGGGATCAGCCCCAGCATTTT. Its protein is CASSWGGDQPQHF.

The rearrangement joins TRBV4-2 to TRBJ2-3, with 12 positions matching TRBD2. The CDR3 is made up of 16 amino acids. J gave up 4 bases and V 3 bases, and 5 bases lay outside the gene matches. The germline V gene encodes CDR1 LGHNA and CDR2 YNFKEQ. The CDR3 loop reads CASSQMTSGSADTQYF. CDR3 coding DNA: TGTGCCAGCAGCCAGATGACTAGCGGGAGTGCAGATACGCAGTATTTT.

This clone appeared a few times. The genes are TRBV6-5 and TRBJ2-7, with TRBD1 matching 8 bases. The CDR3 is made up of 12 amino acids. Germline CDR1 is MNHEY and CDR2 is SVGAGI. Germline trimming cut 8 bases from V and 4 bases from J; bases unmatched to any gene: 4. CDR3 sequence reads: CASGQGFYEQYF. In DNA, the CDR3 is TGTGCCAGCGGACAGGGTTTTTACGAGCAGTACTTC.

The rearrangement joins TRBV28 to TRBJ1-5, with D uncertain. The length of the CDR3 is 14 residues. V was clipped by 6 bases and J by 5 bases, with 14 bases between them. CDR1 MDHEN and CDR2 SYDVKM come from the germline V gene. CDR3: CASRAPAADQPQHF. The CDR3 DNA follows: TGTGCCAGCAGGGCCCCCGCTGCCGATCAGCCCCAGCATTTT.